This entry describes one TCR beta chain. These data belong to a study of blood T cell repertoires in COVID-19. Study at large: Samples came from the United States, Italy and Spain, spanning acute and convalescent COVID-19.

Germline trimming cut 5 bases from V and 1 base from J; bases unmatched to any gene: 5. Germline CDR1 SGHVS, CDR2 FQNEAQ. The CDR3 is 15 residues long. Authors' analysis steps: Estimated nucleated cell counts came from reference gene primer amplification. Assay: immunoSEQ multiplex PCR; the TCRdb copy retains only in-frame clones and omits some. V, J and clone size were drawn from that table, and D and trimming were deduced from the DNA. The data contain 300,000 to 400,000 clones, 80% to 90% of them singletons. Participants reported their clinical history, and cohort assignment relied on those reports.

The sample was PBMCs or T cells enriched from blood (not recorded which). This sequence was found in a woman aged 40 to 50 with acute COVID-19. The chain has TRBV7-8 and TRBJ2-1, with 7 nucleotides matching TRBD2. The CDR3 sequence: CASSTAGVSYNEQFF. In DNA, the CDR3 is TGTGCCAGCAGCACTGCGGGGGTTTCCTACAATGAGCAGTTCTTC.